These 8 T cell receptor beta chains were all obtained from the same sample, sequenced in a study of cytomegalovirus exposure and HLA in healthy donors. The PCR had 60 Vbeta and 13 Jbeta primers. Assay used: immunoSEQ multiplex PCR; TCRdb lists only in-frame clones, some missing. Among some 150,000 clones listed, almost 85% were seen once. Specimen: PBMCs. These receptors all stem from a man between 25 and 39 years old in good health and CMV-seropositive.

This chain connects TRBV6-5 to TRBJ2-1, with 8 bases lining up with TRBD2. Germline assignment: CDR1 MNHEY and CDR2 SVGAGI. The CDR3 loop spans 15 amino acids. Trimming removed 0 bases from V and 14 bases from J; junction bases left unmatched: 12. CDR3 sequence: CASSYSNRGEREKFF. CDR3 bases: TGTGCCAGCAGTTACTCGAATAGAGGAGAGCGGGAGAAGTTCTTC.

CDR3 nucleotide sequence: TGTGCCAGCAGTACGGGACAGGGTAATGAAAAACTGTTTTTT. Translated: CASSTGQGNEKLFF. This chain joins TRBV6-5 and TRBJ1-4; 9 bases agree with TRBD1. V trimming: 5 bases; J trimming: 4 bases; junction bases outside the gene matches: 2. Germline V gives CDR1 MNHEY, CDR2 SVGAGI. The CDR3 has 14 residues.

This chain links TRBV4-1 with TRBJ1-2; 9 bases are a match to TRBD1. The CDR3 runs 16 residues. Germline assignment: CDR1 MGHRA and CDR2 YSYEKL. Trimming took 3 bases from V and 1 from J; bases not matched to a gene: 6. The DNA for the CDR3 is TGCGCCAGCAGCCAGGCAGGGACAGGGAGTAACTATGGCTACACCTTC. Translation: CASSQAGTGSNYGYTF.

The chain employs TRBV5-4 and TRBJ1-2; TRBD1 aligns across 9 bases. The CDR3 totals 14 residues. The germline V gene has CDR1 SGHNT and CDR2 YYREEE (reference sequence). The trim removed 4 bases at V and 4 bases at J, leaving 5 bases unmatched. In DNA, the CDR3 is TGTGCCAGCAGCCTTGGGACAGGGCCCTATGGCTACACCTTC. This codes for CASSLGTGPYGYTF.

The V gene is TRBV6-5, the J gene TRBJ2-1; 8 bases align to TRBD2. This CDR3 region has 15 residues. CDR1 is MNHEY and CDR2 is SVGAGI in the germline V gene. Unmatched junction bases numbered 8, after V lost 6 bases and J lost 4 bases. Here the CDR3 reads CASRLGGGHYNEQFF. The CDR3 nucleotides are TGTGCCAGCAGACTCGGGGGGGGCCATTACAATGAGCAGTTCTTC.

The gene calls are TRBV7-9 and TRBJ2-3; TRBD2 matches 13 bases. This CDR3 is built from 16 residues. V trimming: 3 bases; J trimming: 2 bases; junction bases outside the gene matches: 2. CDR1 and CDR2 (germline): SEHNR, FQNEAQ (reference sequence). CDR3 coding DNA: TGTGCCAGCAGCTTGGGACTAGCGGGGATCACAGATACGCAGTATTTT. Its translation is CASSLGLAGITDTQYF. Full variable domain (remainder filled in from reference TRBV7-9 and TRBJ2-3): DTGVSQNPRHKITKRGQNVTFRCDPISEHNRLYWYRQTLGQGPEFLTYFQNEAQLEKSRLLSDRFSAERPKGSFSTLEIQRTEQGDSAMYLCASSLGLAGITDTQYFGPGTRLTVL.

The rearrangement uses TRBV5-1 and TRBJ2-1, with TRBD2 matching 12 bases. The CDR3 length is 16 residues. V was pared by 1 base and J by 7 bases, with 6 bases of the junction left unmatched. CDR1 is SGHRS and CDR2 is YFSETQ in the germline V gene. This chain's CDR3 is CASSLPSGRGLNEQFF. In DNA form, the CDR3 reads TGCGCCAGCAGCTTGCCTAGCGGGAGGGGGCTAAATGAGCAGTTCTTC.

The chain carries TRBV6-7 and TRBJ2-2; TRBD1 aligns across 8 bases. TRBV6-7 belongs to the ORF category, with a function that is uncertain. The CDR3 spans 14 residues. V shed 9 bases, J shed 7 bases, and the junction held 10 bases outside the gene matches. CDR3: CASGCRGPDGELFF. In DNA form, the CDR3 reads TGTGCCAGTGGCTGCAGGGGGCCGGACGGGGAGCTGTTTTTT.